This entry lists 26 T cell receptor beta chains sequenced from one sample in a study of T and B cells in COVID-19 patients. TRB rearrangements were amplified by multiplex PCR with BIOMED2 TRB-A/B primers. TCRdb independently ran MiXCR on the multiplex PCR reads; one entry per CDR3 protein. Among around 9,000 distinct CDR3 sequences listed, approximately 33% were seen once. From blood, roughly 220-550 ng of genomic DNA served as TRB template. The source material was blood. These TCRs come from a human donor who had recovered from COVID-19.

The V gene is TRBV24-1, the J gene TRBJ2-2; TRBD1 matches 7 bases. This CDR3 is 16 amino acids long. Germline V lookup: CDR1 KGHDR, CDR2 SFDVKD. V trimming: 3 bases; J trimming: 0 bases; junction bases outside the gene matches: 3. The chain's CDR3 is CATSDPGQANTGELFF. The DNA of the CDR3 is TGTGCCACCAGTGATCCCGGACAGGCGAACACCGGGGAGCTGTTTTTT.

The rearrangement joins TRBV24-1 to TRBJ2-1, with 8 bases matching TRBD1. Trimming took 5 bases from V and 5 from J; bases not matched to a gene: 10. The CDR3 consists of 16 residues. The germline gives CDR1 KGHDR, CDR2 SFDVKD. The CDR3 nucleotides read TGTGCCACCAGTGCCTCGGGGACAGGCGGACACAATGAGCAGTTCTTC. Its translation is CATSASGTGGHNEQFF.

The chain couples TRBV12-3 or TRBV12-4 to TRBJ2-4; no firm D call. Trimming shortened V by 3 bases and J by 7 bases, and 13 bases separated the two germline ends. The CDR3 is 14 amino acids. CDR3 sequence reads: CASSFAYAINIQYF. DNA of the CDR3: TGTGCCAGCAGTTTCGCGTACGCTATCAACATTCAGTACTTC.

CDR3 DNA: TGTGCCAGCAGCCGAACAGGAGACTCTGGAAACACCATATATTTT. Its translation is CASSRTGDSGNTIYF. The chain joins TRBV6-5 to TRBJ1-3; a weak D match, TRBD1 (5 bases). Trimming pared 6 bases from V and 0 bases from J, leaving 12 bases between. CDR1 MNHEY and CDR2 SVGAGI come from the germline V gene. This CDR3 comprises 15 residues.

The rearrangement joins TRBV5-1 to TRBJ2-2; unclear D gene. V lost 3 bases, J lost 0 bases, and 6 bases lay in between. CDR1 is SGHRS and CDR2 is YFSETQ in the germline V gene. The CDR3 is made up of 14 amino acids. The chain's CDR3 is CASSSHTNTGELFF. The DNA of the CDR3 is TGCGCCAGCAGCTCCCACACGAACACCGGGGAGCTGTTTTTT.

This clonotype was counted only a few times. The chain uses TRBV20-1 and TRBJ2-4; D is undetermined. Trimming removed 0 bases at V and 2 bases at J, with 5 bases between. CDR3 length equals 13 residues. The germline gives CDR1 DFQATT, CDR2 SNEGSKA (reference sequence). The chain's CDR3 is CSARDLSKNIQYF. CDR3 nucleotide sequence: TGCAGTGCTAGAGACCTATCCAAAAACATTCAGTACTTC.

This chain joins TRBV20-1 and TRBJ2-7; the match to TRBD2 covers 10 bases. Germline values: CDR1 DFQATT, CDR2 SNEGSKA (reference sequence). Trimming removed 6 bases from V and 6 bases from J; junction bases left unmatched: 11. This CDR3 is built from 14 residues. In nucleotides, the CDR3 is TGCAGTGCCCAATTGAGCGGGGGGGCGAGCGAGCAGTACTTC. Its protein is CSAQLSGGASEQYF.

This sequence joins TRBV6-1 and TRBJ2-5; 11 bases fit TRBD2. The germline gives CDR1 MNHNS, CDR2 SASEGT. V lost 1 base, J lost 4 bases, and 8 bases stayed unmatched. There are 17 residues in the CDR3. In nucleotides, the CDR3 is TGTGCCAGCAGTGAAGTAGCGGGGGGGCATCTCGGAGAGACCCAGTACTTC. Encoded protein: CASSEVAGGHLGETQYF.

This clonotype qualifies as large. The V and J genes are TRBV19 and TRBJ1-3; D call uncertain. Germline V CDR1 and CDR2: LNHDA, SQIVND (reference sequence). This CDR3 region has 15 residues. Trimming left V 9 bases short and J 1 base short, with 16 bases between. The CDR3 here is CASYRPGRSGNTIYF. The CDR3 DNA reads TGTGCCAGCTACCGCCCGGGGAGGTCTGGAAACACCATATATTTT.

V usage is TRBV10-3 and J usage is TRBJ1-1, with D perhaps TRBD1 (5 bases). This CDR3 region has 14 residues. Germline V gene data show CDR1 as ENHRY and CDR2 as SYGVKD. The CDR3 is CAHRSRVDPGGAFF. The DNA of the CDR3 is TGTGCACACAGGAGCAGGGTGGATCCGGGAGGAGCTTTCTTT.

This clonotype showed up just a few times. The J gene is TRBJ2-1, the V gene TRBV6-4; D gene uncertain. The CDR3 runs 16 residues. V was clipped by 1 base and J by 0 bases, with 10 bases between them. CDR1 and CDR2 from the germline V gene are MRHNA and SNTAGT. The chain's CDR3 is CASSDLAASSYNEQFF. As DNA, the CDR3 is TGTGCCAGCAGTGACTTGGCTGCCAGCTCCTACAATGAGCAGTTCTTC.

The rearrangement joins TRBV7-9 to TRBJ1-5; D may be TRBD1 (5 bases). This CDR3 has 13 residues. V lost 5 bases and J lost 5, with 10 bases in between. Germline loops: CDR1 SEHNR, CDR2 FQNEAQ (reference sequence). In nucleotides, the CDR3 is TGTGCCAGCAGCGGGACTGATTATCAGCCCCAGCATTTT. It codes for CASSGTDYQPQHF. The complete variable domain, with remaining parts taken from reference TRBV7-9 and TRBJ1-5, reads DTGVSQNPRHKITKRGQNVTFRCDPISEHNRLYWYRQTLGQGPEFLTYFQNEAQLEKSRLLSDRFSAERPKGSFSTLEIQRTEQGDSAMYLCASSGTDYQPQHFGDGTRLSIL.

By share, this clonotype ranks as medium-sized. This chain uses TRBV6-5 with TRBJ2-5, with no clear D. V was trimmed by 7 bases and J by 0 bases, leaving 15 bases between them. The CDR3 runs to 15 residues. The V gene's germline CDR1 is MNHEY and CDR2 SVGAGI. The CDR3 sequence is CASTMTLPYQETQYF. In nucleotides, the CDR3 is TGTGCCAGCACTATGACACTCCCGTACCAAGAGACCCAGTACTTC.

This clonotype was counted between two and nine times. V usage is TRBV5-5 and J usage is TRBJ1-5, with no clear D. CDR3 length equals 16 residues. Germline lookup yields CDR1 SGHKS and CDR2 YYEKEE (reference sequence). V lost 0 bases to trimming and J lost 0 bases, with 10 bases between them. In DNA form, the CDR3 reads TGTGCCAGCAGCTTGGTAGCAGACTATAGCAATCAGCCCCAGCATTTT. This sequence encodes CASSLVADYSNQPQHF.

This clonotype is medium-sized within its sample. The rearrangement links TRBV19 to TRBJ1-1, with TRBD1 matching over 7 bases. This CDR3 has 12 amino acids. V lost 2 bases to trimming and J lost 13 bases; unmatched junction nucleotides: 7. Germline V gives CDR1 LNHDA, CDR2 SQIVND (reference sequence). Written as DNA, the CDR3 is TGTGCCAGTAGTATAAGCACAGGGGCTAATTTCTTT. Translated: CASSISTGANFF.

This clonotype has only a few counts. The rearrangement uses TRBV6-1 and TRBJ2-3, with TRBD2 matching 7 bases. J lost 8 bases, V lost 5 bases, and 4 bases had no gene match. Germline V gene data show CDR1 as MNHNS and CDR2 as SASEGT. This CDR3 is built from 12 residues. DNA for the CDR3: TGTGCCAGCAGTAGACTAGCTTCTACGCAGTATTTT. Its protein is CASSRLASTQYF.

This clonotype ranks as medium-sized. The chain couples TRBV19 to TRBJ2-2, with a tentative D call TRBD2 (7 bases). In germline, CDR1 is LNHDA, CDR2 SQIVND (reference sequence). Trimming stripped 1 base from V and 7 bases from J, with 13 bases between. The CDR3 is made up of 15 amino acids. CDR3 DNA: TGTGCCAGTAGTATAGCGGGGGGCGTTAACGGGGAGCTGTTTTTT. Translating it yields CASSIAGGVNGELFF.

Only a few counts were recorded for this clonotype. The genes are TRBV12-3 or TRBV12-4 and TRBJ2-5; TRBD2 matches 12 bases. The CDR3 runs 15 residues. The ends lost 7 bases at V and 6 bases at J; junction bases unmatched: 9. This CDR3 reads CASTLTSGGAKTQYF. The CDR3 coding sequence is TGTGCCAGCACCCTGACTAGCGGGGGAGCGAAGACCCAGTACTTC.

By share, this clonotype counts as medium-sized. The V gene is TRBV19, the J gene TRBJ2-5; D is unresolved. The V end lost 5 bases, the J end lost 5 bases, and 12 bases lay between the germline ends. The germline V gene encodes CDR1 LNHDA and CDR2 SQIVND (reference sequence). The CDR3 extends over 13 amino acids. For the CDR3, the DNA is TGTGCCAGTAGTGTGCTAGTGGGCGAGACCCAGTACTTC. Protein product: CASSVLVGETQYF.

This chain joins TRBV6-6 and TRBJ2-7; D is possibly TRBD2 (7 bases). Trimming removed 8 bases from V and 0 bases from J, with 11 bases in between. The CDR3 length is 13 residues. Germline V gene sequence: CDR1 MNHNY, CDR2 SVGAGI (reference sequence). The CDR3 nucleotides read TGTGCCAGCGGGGGGGGGCTCTCCTACGAGCAGTACTTC. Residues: CASGGGLSYEQYF.

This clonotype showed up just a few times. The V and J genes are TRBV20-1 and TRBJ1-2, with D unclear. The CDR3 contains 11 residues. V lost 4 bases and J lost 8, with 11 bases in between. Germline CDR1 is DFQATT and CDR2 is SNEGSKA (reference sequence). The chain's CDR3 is CSATGSGGYTF. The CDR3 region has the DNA TGCAGTGCTACCGGCTCTGGAGGCTACACCTTC.

In DNA, the CDR3 is TGTGCCAGCAGCCTATTACCCGGGACAGGGATAACATACAATGAGCAGTTCTTC. Protein product: CASSLLPGTGITYNEQFF. This chain joins TRBV11-1 and TRBJ2-1, with 9 bases lining up with TRBD1. With 5 bases clipped from V and 4 bases from J, the junction kept 15 bases outside the gene matches. The length of the CDR3 is 18 residues. Looked up from germline, CDR1 is SGHAT and CDR2 is FQDESV (reference sequence).

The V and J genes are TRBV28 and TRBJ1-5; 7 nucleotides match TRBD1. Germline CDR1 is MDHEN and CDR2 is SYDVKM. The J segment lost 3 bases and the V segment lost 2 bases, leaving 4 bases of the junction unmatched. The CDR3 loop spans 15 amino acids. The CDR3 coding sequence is TGTGCCAGCAGTTTAGGGACAGCACTCAATCAGCCCCAGCATTTT. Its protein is CASSLGTALNQPQHF. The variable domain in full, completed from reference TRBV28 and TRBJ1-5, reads DVKVTQSSRYLVKRTGEKVFLECVQDMDHENMFWYRQDPGLGLRLIYFSYDVKMKEKGDIPEGYSVSREKKERFSLILESASTNQTSMYLCASSLGTALNQPQHFGDGTRLSIL.

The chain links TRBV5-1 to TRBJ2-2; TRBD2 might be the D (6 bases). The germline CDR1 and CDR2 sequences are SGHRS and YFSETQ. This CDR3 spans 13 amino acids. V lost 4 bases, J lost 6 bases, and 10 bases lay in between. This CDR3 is CASSLGGPGELFF. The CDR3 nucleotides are TGCGCCAGCAGCCTCGGGGGTCCCGGGGAGCTGTTTTTT.

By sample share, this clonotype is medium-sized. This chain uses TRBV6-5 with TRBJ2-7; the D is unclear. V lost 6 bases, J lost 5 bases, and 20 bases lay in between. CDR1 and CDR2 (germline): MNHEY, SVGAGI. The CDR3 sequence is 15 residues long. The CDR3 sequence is CASRARGVRADEQYF. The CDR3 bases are TGTGCCAGCAGGGCCCGTGGGGTACGGGCGGACGAGCAGTACTTC.

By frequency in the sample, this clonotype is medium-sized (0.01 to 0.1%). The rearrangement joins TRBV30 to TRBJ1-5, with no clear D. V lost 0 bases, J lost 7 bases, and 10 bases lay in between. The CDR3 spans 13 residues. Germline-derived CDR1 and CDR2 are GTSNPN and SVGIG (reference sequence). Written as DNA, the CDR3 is TGTGCCTGGAGTGTAAAGGGATCCCAGCCCCAGCATTTT. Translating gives CAWSVKGSQPQHF.